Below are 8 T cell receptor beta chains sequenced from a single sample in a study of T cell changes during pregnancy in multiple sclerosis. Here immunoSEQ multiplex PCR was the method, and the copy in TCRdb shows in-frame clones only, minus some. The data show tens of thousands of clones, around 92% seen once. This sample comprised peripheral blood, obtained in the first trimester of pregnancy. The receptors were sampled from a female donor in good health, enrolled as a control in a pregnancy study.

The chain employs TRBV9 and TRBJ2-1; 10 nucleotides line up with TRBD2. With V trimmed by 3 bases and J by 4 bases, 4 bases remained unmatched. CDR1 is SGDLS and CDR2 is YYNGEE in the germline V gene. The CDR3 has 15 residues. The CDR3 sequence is CASSASGRVYNEQFF. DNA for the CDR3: TGTGCCAGCAGCGCCAGCGGGAGGGTGTACAATGAGCAGTTCTTC.

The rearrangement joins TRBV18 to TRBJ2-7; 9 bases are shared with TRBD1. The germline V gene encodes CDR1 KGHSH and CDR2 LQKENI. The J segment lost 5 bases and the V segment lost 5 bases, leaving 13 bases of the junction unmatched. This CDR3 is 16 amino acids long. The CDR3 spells CASSGRSGTGTHEQYF. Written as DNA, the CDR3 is TGTGCCAGCTCAGGACGCTCCGGGACAGGGACCCACGAGCAGTACTTC. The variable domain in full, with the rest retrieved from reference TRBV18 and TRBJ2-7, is NAGVMQNPRHLVRRRGQEARLRCSPMKGHSHVYWYRQLPEEGLKFMVYLQKENIIDESGMPKERFSAEFPKEGPSILRIQQVVRGDSAAYFCASSGRSGTGTHEQYFGPGTRLTVT.

CDR3 amino acids: CASSLEGAPYNEQFF. The CDR3 DNA is TGCGCCAGCAGCTTGGAAGGGGCCCCCTACAATGAGCAGTTCTTC. The rearrangement uses TRBV5-1 and TRBJ2-1; the D gene is possibly TRBD1 (5 bases). CDR1 and CDR2 (germline): SGHRS, YFSETQ. V was pared by 0 bases and J by 2 bases, with 9 bases between. The CDR3 is 15 residues long.

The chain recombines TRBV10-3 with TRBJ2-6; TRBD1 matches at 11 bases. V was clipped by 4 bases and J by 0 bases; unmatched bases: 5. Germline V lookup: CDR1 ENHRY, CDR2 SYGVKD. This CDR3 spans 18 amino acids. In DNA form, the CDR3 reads TGTGCCATCAGTGCGGGACAGGGGGGAAACTCTGGGGCCAACGTCCTGACTTTC. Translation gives CAISAGQGGNSGANVLTF.

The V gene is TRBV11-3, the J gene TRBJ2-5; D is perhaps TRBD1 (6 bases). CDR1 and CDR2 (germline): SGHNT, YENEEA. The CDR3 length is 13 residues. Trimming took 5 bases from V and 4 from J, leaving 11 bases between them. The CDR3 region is CASSPGERETQYF. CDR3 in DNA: TGTGCCAGCAGCCCAGGGGAGAGAGAGACCCAGTACTTC.

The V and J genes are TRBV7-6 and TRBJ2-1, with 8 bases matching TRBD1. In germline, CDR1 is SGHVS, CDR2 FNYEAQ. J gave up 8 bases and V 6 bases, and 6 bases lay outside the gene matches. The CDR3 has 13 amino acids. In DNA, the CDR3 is TGTGCCAGCAGGAGGACAGGGAAGGATGAGCAGTTCTTC. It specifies CASRRTGKDEQFF.

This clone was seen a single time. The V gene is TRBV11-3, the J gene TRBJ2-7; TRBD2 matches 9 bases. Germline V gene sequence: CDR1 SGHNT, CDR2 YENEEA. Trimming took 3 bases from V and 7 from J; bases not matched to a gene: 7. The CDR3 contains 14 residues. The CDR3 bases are TGTGCCAGCAGCTTCAGCGGGGGGCTAAGGGAGCAGTACTTC. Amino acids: CASSFSGGLREQYF. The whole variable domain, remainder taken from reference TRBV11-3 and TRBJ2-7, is EAGVVQSPRYKIIEKKQPVAFWCNPISGHNTLYWYLQNLGQGPELLIRYENEEAVDDSQLPKDRFSAERLKGVDSTLKIQPAELGDSAVYLCASSFSGGLREQYFGPGTRLTVT.

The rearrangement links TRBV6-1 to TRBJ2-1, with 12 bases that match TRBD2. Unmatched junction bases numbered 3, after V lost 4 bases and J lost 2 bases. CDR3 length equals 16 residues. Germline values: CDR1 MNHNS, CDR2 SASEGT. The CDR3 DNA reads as TGTGCCAGCAGTGCCCGGACTAGCGGGACCTACAATGAGCAGTTCTTC. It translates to CASSARTSGTYNEQFF.